This T cell receptor (beta chain) emerged from a study of cytomegalovirus exposure and HLA in healthy donors. A multiplex PCR was run with 60 Vbeta primers and 13 Jbeta primers. Sequencing was performed with immunoSEQ multiplex PCR; in TCRdb, only in-frame clones are kept and a portion is missing. Of 200,000 to 250,000 clones in the sample, 65% to 85% were seen once. Trimming took 6 bases from V and 3 from J; bases not matched to a gene: 11. The V gene's germline CDR1 is LGHNT and CDR2 FRNRAP. The CDR3 sequence is 16 residues long. The sample consisted of PBMCs. The chain is built from TRBV12-5 and TRBJ2-3, with TRBD2 matching 8 bases. This clonotype originated in a boy between 2 and 10 years old in good health and CMV-seronegative. The CDR3: CASGSVAGGGTDTQYF. DNA of the CDR3: TGTGCTAGTGGATCGGTCGCGGGAGGAGGGACAGATACGCAGTATTTT.